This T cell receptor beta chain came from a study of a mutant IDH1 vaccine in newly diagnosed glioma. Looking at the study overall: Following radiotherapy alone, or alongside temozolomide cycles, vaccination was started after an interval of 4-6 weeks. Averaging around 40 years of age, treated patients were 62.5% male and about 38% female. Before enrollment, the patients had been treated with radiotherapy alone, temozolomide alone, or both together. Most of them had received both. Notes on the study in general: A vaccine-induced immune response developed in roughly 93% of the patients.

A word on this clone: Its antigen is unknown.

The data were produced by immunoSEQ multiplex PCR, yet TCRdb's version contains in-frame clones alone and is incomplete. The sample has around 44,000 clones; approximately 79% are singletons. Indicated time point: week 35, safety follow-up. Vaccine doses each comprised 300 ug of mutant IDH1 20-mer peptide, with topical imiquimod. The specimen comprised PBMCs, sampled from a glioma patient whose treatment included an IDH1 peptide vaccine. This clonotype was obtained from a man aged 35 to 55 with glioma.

DNA for the CDR3: TGTGCCAGCTACAGGGGGTCTCTGAACACTGAAGCTTTCTTT. Amino acid sequence: CASYRGSLNTEAFF. The rearrangement joins TRBV6-5 to TRBJ1-1; 8 bases match TRBD1. J lost 0 bases, V lost 8 bases, and 5 bases had no gene match. Germline V CDR1 and CDR2: MNHEY, SVGAGI. The CDR3 is made up of 14 amino acids.